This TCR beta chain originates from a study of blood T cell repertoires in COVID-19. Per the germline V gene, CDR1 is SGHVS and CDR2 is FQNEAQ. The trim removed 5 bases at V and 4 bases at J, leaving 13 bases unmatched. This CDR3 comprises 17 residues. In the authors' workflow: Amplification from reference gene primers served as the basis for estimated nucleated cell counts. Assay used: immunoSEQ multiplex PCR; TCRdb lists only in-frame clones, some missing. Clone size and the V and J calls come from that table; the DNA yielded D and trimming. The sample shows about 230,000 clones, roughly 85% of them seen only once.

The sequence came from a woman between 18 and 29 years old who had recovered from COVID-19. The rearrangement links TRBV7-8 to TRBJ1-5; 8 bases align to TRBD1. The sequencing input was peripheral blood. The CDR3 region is CASSGRKGQGWNQPQHF. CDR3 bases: TGTGCCAGCAGCGGGAGGAAAGGACAGGGATGGAATCAGCCCCAGCATTTT.